Each of the 2 T cell receptor beta chains below was sequenced from the same sample in a study of blood T cell repertoires in COVID-19. The assay was immunoSEQ multiplex PCR, and TCRdb's table has in-frame clones only and misses some. The sample has hundreds of thousands of clones; 85% to 90% are singletons. Source material: PBMCs or T cells enriched from blood (not recorded which). The source of these receptors is a young man who had recovered from COVID-19.

The DNA for the CDR3 is TGTGCCAGCAGTATGGGGGGGCAGGCAGATACGCAGTATTTT. Amino acid sequence: CASSMGGQADTQYF. This chain links TRBV6-5 with TRBJ2-3, with D perhaps TRBD2 (7 bases). Trimming stripped 5 bases from V and 4 bases from J, with 13 bases between. CDR1 and CDR2 (germline): MNHEY, SVGAGI. The length of the CDR3 is 14 residues.

This sequence joins TRBV5-8 and TRBJ2-1, with D maybe TRBD1 (6 bases). The CDR3 is made up of 15 amino acids. Trimming pared 0 bases from V and 7 bases from J, leaving 14 bases between. The germline V gene has CDR1 SGHTS and CDR2 YDEGEE. The CDR3 spells CASSLGGGHPNEQFF. Here the CDR3 DNA reads TGTGCCAGCAGCTTGGGTGGGGGACACCCAAATGAGCAGTTCTTC.